This entry lists 26 T cell receptor beta chains sequenced from one sample in a study of spatial heterogeneity in lung cancer. Study-wide results and caveats: How many expanded intratumoral alpha and beta TCRs were present tracked the tumor mutation count, which was a count of nonsynonymous mutations.

Time point described: sample taken at primary tumor resection. Via MiXCR, TCRdb re-called the 5' RACE reads, giving one row per CDR3 protein. Of around 4,800 distinct CDR3 sequences listed, 8% to 9.5% are singletons. These receptors' antigens are unknown. This material consisted of lung tumor tissue, taken at surgery. Receptors originate from a male donor with early-stage non-small cell lung cancer.

This clonotype was counted only a few times. At one of its ends the junction is not consistent with the germline gene, which may arise from a read error. The chain employs TRBV11-2 and TRBJ2-5, with 9 bases lining up with TRBD2. Germline CDR1 reads SGHAT; CDR2 reads FQNNGV. The CDR3 is 16 amino acids. The CDR3 here is CASSLGGGLALETQYF. In nucleotides, the CDR3 is TGCGCCAGCAGCTTAGGGGGGGGACTAGCTTTAGAGACCCAGTACTTC.

This clonotype came up many times. This chain uses TRBV4-3 with TRBJ2-7; 11 bases map to TRBD2. Germline lookup yields CDR1 LGHNA and CDR2 YSLEER. Germline trimming cut 1 base from V and 4 bases from J; bases unmatched to any gene: 15. The CDR3 is 19 residues long. The CDR3 coding sequence is TGCGCCAGCAGCCAAGGGCCTCGAACTACTAGCGGGAGACATTACGAGCAGTACTTC. Residues: CASSQGPRTTSGRHYEQYF.

This clonotype is classed as medium-sized (0.01 to 0.1%). The V gene is TRBV5-1, the J gene TRBJ2-7; 8 bases agree with TRBD1. This CDR3 spans 16 amino acids. CDR1 is SGHRS and CDR2 is YFSETQ in the germline V gene. J was trimmed by 4 bases and V by 3 bases; bases with no gene match: 12. The CDR3 coding sequence is TGCGCCAGCAGCTCGGGACAGGCCACGTTTCGGTACGAGCAGTACTTC. The encoded protein is CASSSGQATFRYEQYF.

This clonotype was seen repeatedly, ten times or more. This rearrangement joins TRBV19 to TRBJ2-1; D is perhaps TRBD2 (6 bases). V lost 4 bases and J lost 2, with 12 bases in between. In germline, CDR1 is LNHDA, CDR2 SQIVND (reference sequence). The CDR3 consists of 15 residues. The CDR3 nucleotides read TGTGCCAGTAGTACGTCCGGGGGAGCCTACAATGAGCAGTTCTTC. It codes for CASSTSGGAYNEQFF.

This clonotype showed up many times. This chain links TRBV3-1 with TRBJ2-3; 11 bases map to TRBD2. The junction had 9 bases not matched to a gene; V was cut back by 3 bases and J by 4 bases. CDR3 length: 17 amino acids. Germline lookup yields CDR1 LGHDT and CDR2 YNNKEL (reference sequence). In DNA, the CDR3 is TGTGCCAGCAGCCAGGTTTTAGCGGGGGGGCCAGCAGATACGCAGTATTTT. Its protein product is CASSQVLAGGPADTQYF.

This clonotype occurred many times. CDR3 residues: CASCYWFETGGFNEQFF. In DNA, the CDR3 is TGTGCCAGCTGCTATTGGTTCGAGACAGGGGGCTTCAATGAGCAGTTCTTC. The V and J genes are TRBV27 and TRBJ2-1; 10 bases fit TRBD1. Per germline, CDR1 MNHEY and CDR2 SMNVEV (reference sequence). This CDR3 spans 17 amino acids. Trimming at V came to 8 bases and at J to 6 bases, leaving 16 bases not matched to a gene.

This clonotype was counted ten times or more. The gene calls are TRBV5-4 and TRBJ1-1, with 7 bases matching TRBD1. The germline V gene encodes CDR1 SGHNT and CDR2 YYREEE (reference sequence). CDR3 length: 13 residues. V lost 4 bases, J lost 4 bases, and 4 bases stayed unmatched. The CDR3 sequence: CASSPGDSTEAFF. The DNA for the CDR3 is TGTGCCAGCAGCCCCGGGGACAGCACTGAAGCTTTCTTT.

As for this clonotype: A read error is possible here, since a much larger clone lies one base away. The rearrangement links TRBV7-8 to TRBJ2-3; D tentatively reads TRBD1 or TRBD2 (5 bases each). Germline V gives CDR1 SGHVS, CDR2 FQNEAQ. The CDR3 totals 14 residues. The CDR3 DNA sequence: TGTGCCCTGACCCGGGGACCAAGCACAGATACGCGGTATTTT. It codes for CALTRGPSTDTRYF.

This clonotype was detected ten times or more. The V gene is TRBV3-1, the J gene TRBJ1-5, with D possibly being TRBD1 (5 bases). The germline gives CDR1 LGHDT, CDR2 YNNKEL (reference sequence). The V and J ends lost 1 base and 5 bases respectively, with 12 bases between them. This CDR3 is 15 amino acids long. The CDR3 reads CASSQAWQGDQPQHF. The CDR3 DNA follows: TGTGCCAGCAGCCAAGCTTGGCAGGGAGATCAGCCCCAGCATTTT.

Within the sample, this clonotype is medium-sized (0.01 to 0.1%). The chain has TRBV20-1 and TRBJ2-7; 8 bases map to TRBD2. V was clipped by 2 bases and J by 5 bases; unmatched bases: 5. This CDR3 contains 13 residues. Germline V gene lookup returns CDR1 DFQATT and CDR2 SNEGSKA (reference sequence). CDR3 in DNA: TGCAGTGCTAGATCGACTAGCGAGGACGAGCAGTACTTC. This encodes CSARSTSEDEQYF.

This clonotype was seen ten or more times. J is TRBJ2-7 and V is TRBV11-3; no firm D call. V gave up 0 bases and J gave up 6 bases, with 6 bases separating them. CDR1 and CDR2 (germline): SGHNT, YENEEA. This CDR3 region has 12 residues. This CDR3 is CASSLEGGEQYF. CDR3 in DNA: TGTGCCAGCAGCTTAGAAGGTGGCGAGCAGTACTTC.

Ten or more counts support this clonotype. The chain combines TRBV7-2 with TRBJ2-1; D is unclear. Germline V gives CDR1 SGHTA, CDR2 FQGNSA. Trimming left V 1 base short and J 7 bases short, with 17 bases between. This CDR3 region has 16 residues. DNA for the CDR3: TGTGCCAGCAGCTTAGTCCCGGAAAGAGCTCTAAATGAGCAGTTCTTC. This gives the protein CASSLVPERALNEQFF.

This clonotype has at least ten counts. This rearrangement joins TRBV9 to TRBJ2-7; D gene unclear. The CDR3 length is 13 residues. Germline V CDR1 and CDR2: SGDLS, YYNGEE. Trimming left V 3 bases short and J 0 bases short, with 7 bases between. CDR3 in amino acids: CASSAGFSYEQYF. In DNA, the CDR3 is TGTGCCAGCAGCGCCGGTTTCTCCTACGAGCAGTACTTC.

In this sample, this clonotype turned up a few times. The chain links TRBV20-1 to TRBJ2-1, with 7 bases identical to TRBD2. The CDR3 is 15 amino acids. The germline V gene encodes CDR1 DFQATT and CDR2 SNEGSKA (reference sequence). Losses at the gene ends were 0 bases for V and 3 bases for J; bases not matched to a gene: 5. The CDR3: CSARDPRGDYNEQFF. CDR3 nucleotides: TGCAGTGCTAGAGATCCCCGGGGGGACTACAATGAGCAGTTCTTC.

Only a few counts were recorded for this clonotype. The chain employs TRBV3-1 and TRBJ2-7, with a weak D call TRBD1 (6 bases). Germline CDR1 LGHDT, CDR2 YNNKEL (reference sequence). The CDR3 sequence is 14 residues long. Trimming pared 5 bases from V and 2 bases from J, leaving 13 bases between. The CDR3 sequence: CASSDRTLTYEQYF. Here the CDR3 DNA reads TGTGCCAGCAGCGACAGGACTCTTACCTACGAGCAGTACTTC.

At least ten counts were recorded for this clonotype. The chain employs TRBV6-5 and TRBJ1-6; D is undetermined. The V gene's germline CDR1 is MNHEY and CDR2 SVGAGI. Trimming removed 8 bases at V and 1 base at J, with 21 bases between. The CDR3 is 18 amino acids. CDR3 coding DNA: TGTGCCAGCGGACCAATTTACTCTACCGAGTCCTATAATTCACCCCTCCACTTT. This sequence encodes CASGPIYSTESYNSPLHF.

This clonotype was observed at least ten times. The chain joins TRBV6-2 or TRBV6-3 to TRBJ2-2, with 8 bases aligning to TRBD1. The CDR3 spans 16 residues. J was trimmed by 5 bases and V by 2 bases; bases with no gene match: 7. Germline V gene sequence: CDR1 MNHEY, CDR2 SVGEGT. CDR3 protein: CASSYRQGAPTGELFF. The CDR3 nucleotides read TGTGCCAGCAGTTACCGGCAGGGGGCCCCTACCGGGGAGCTGTTTTTT.

This clonotype occurred a few times. The genes are TRBV11-2 and TRBJ1-5; 7 positions agree with TRBD1. The CDR3 extends over 14 amino acids. V shed 5 bases, J shed 8 bases, and the junction held 9 bases outside the gene matches. Germline V gene sequence: CDR1 SGHAT, CDR2 FQNNGV. In nucleotides, the CDR3 is TGTGCCAGCAGCCTTGGCCCCACAGGGGAGCCCCAGCATTTT. It specifies CASSLGPTGEPQHF.

This clonotype is labeled as medium-sized. The V and J genes are TRBV9 and TRBJ2-7; D is undetermined. The V gene's germline CDR1 is SGDLS and CDR2 YYNGEE. CDR3 length equals 15 residues. V lost 4 bases, J lost 0 bases, and 14 bases lay in between. CDR3 sequence (DNA): TGTGCCAGCAGCCTAGGTGCCCAAAGCTCCTACGAGCAGTACTTC. Protein product: CASSLGAQSSYEQYF.

By sample fraction, this clonotype is medium-sized (0.01 to 0.1%). This chain uses TRBV29-1 with TRBJ2-1, with 11 bases matching TRBD2. Germline trimming cut 6 bases from V and 1 base from J; bases unmatched to any gene: 5. The CDR3 runs 15 residues. From germline, CDR1 is SQVTM and CDR2 ANQGSEA. The CDR3 here is CSVFLAGGSYNEQFF. The CDR3 DNA reads as TGCAGCGTCTTTTTAGCGGGGGGGTCCTACAATGAGCAGTTCTTC.

This clonotype is labeled as medium-sized. This chain joins TRBV11-3 and TRBJ2-1; 8 bases map to TRBD2. The CDR3 is 14 residues long. Germline assignment: CDR1 SGHNT and CDR2 YENEEA. J lost 9 bases, V lost 5 bases, and 9 bases had no gene match. Written as DNA, the CDR3 is TGTGCCAGCAGCGCTACGGGAGGGTTATTTGAGCAGTTCTTC. Amino acid sequence: CASSATGGLFEQFF.

CDR3 residues: CASSQDGIEAFF. CDR3 nucleotides: TGTGCCAGCAGCCAAGATGGGATCGAAGCTTTCTTT. This chain connects TRBV4-2 to TRBJ1-1; D not resolved. Germline V CDR1 and CDR2: LGHNA, YNFKEQ. This CDR3 is built from 12 residues. V lost 0 bases and J 8 bases, leaving 7 bases between the germline ends.

The chain joins TRBV10-3 to TRBJ2-7; 9 bases fit TRBD1. Losses at the gene ends were 0 bases for V and 0 bases for J; bases not matched to a gene: 9. Germline V gives CDR1 ENHRY, CDR2 SYGVKD. The CDR3 consists of 18 residues. This chain's CDR3 is CAISESRTGVRASYEQYF. The CDR3, as DNA: TGTGCCATCAGTGAGTCCAGGACAGGGGTAAGGGCCTCCTACGAGCAGTACTTC.

The chain uses TRBV13 and TRBJ2-1, with 10 bases that match TRBD2. V was clipped by 4 bases and J by 6 bases; unmatched bases: 12. The CDR3 runs to 17 residues. Germline lookup yields CDR1 PRHDT and CDR2 FYEKMQ (reference sequence). The CDR3 region is CASSSSWASGGLNEQFF. In DNA form, the CDR3 reads TGTGCCAGCAGCTCCAGTTGGGCTAGCGGGGGCCTCAATGAGCAGTTCTTC.

This clonotype was counted at least ten times. In DNA, the CDR3 is TGTGCCAGCAGCGTAGACCCCGAGACAGGGACCAAGAGGACCCAGTACTTC. Encoded protein: CASSVDPETGTKRTQYF. The rearrangement joins TRBV9 to TRBJ2-5, with TRBD1 identical over 7 bases. CDR1 and CDR2 from the germline V gene are SGDLS and YYNGEE. The ends lost 0 bases at V and 7 bases at J; junction bases unmatched: 15. The CDR3 runs 17 residues.

This clonotype is judged medium-sized. The chain uses TRBV5-4 and TRBJ2-5; TRBD2 matches at 7 bases. Germline V gives CDR1 SGHNT, CDR2 YYREEE (reference sequence). The V segment lost 0 bases and the J segment 5 bases; nucleotides outside the gene matches: 10. CDR3 size: 16 residues. CDR3 DNA: TGTGCCAGCAGCTTGGTGGCGGGGGACCTCGGGGAGACCCAGTACTTC. It translates to CASSLVAGDLGETQYF.